This passage covers 28 T cell receptor beta chains from one sample sequenced in a study of post-analysis software for immune sequencing data. Unique molecular identifiers tagged the TCR beta cDNA libraries. TCRdb reprocessed the PCR reads with MiXCR, giving one entry per CDR3 protein. The sample holds around 150,000 distinct CDR3 sequences, 35% to 40% seen once. The input for sequencing was blood, taken after autologous hematopoietic stem cell transplantation. These receptors originate from a girl aged 10 to 17 with multiple sclerosis.

This rearrangement joins TRBV10-1 to TRBJ2-5; the D is unclear. Germline V gene data show CDR1 as WNHNN and CDR2 as SYGVQD (reference sequence). The CDR3 consists of 13 residues. The V end lost 4 bases, the J end lost 2 bases, and 8 bases lay between the germline ends. CDR3 nucleotides: TGCGCCAGCAGTGTTCGAATTCAAGAGACCCAGTACTTC. Amino acids: CASSVRIQETQYF.

The rearrangement joins TRBV2 to TRBJ2-4; D gene ambiguous. V shed 1 base and J shed 1 base, with 8 bases lying between them. CDR1 is SNHLY and CDR2 is FYNNEI in the germline V gene. The CDR3 runs 15 residues. DNA of the CDR3: TGTGCCAGCAGTGAAGTTGGGGTTGCCAAAAACATTCAGTACTTC. Translated, it gives CASSEVGVAKNIQYF.

This sequence joins TRBV20-1 and TRBJ2-7; D is perhaps TRBD2 (6 bases). V lost 6 bases and J lost 8, with 20 bases in between. Germline CDR1 is DFQATT and CDR2 is SNEGSKA (reference sequence). This CDR3 region has 13 residues. The CDR3 reads CSAARRGIVQQYF. DNA for the CDR3: TGCAGTGCAGCCAGGCGCGGGATAGTTCAGCAGTACTTC.

This clonotype was picked up a small number of times. V gene TRBV5-1 combines with J gene TRBJ1-1; D remains unclear. Germline lookup yields CDR1 SGHRS and CDR2 YFSETQ. The germline V and J ends were trimmed by 0 bases and 4 bases, with 4 bases remaining between them. The CDR3 length is 12 residues. The DNA of the CDR3 is TGCGCCAGCAGCTTGGGGAGCACTGAAGCTTTCTTT. It specifies CASSLGSTEAFF.

This chain connects TRBV7-9 to TRBJ2-5, with TRBD1 matching over 7 bases. The CDR3 has 13 amino acids. V lost 8 bases to trimming and J lost 0 bases; unmatched junction nucleotides: 3. Germline lookup yields CDR1 SEHNR and CDR2 FQNEAQ (reference sequence). DNA for the CDR3: TGTGCCAGCCAGGACAGGCACCAAGAGACCCAGTACTTC. Protein sequence: CASQDRHQETQYF.

V usage is TRBV5-1 and J usage is TRBJ2-1; TRBD1 might be the D (6 bases). There are 14 residues in the CDR3. Germline V CDR1 and CDR2: SGHRS, YFSETQ. V was shortened by 4 bases and J by 5 bases, with 13 bases between the two germline ends. The chain's CDR3 is CASSGQGLDNEQFF. The CDR3 region has the DNA TGCGCCAGCAGCGGTCAGGGGCTTGACAATGAGCAGTTCTTC.

The V call is TRBV29-1, the J call TRBJ2-7; perhaps TRBD1 as D (6 bases). The V and J ends lost 3 bases and 3 bases respectively, with 15 bases between them. CDR1 is SQVTM, CDR2 ANQGSEA, per germline. There are 14 residues in the CDR3. The CDR3 is CSVERPGQNYEQYF. The CDR3 DNA follows: TGCAGCGTTGAGCGTCCAGGACAGAACTACGAGCAGTACTTC.

The rearrangement links TRBV18 to TRBJ2-7, with unresolved D. Germline values: CDR1 KGHSH, CDR2 LQKENI. V dropped 4 bases and J dropped 0 bases, with 10 bases sitting between them. This CDR3 contains 14 residues. The chain's CDR3 is CASSLDGDSYEQYF. The CDR3 nucleotides read TGTGCCAGCTCACTCGATGGCGACTCCTACGAGCAGTACTTC.

This clonotype was counted a few times. This CDR3 is CASLQTSVEDPYEQYF. CDR3 nucleotides: TGTGCCAGCCTCCAAACGTCGGTCGAGGACCCCTACGAGCAGTACTTC. This chain links TRBV2 with TRBJ2-7; D is undetermined. The germline CDR1 and CDR2 sequences are SNHLY and FYNNEI. V was cut by 8 bases and J by 2 bases, with 22 bases left in between. CDR3 length equals 16 residues.

As for this clonotype: Sequence at one end of the junction differs from germline and may be a read error. This chain uses TRBV10-1 with TRBJ2-7; 13 nucleotides match TRBD2. The CDR3 consists of 16 residues. From germline, CDR1 is WNHNN and CDR2 SYGVQD (reference sequence). CDR3 loop: CASSDPGTSGTYVQYF. The DNA of the CDR3 is TGCGCCAGCAGTGACCCGGGGACTAGCGGGACCTACGTGCAGTACTTC.

This chain links TRBV5-1 with TRBJ1-4; no definite D call. Trimming shortened V by 2 bases and J by 7 bases, and 12 bases separated the two germline ends. Germline CDR1 is SGHRS and CDR2 is YFSETQ. This CDR3 region has 14 residues. CDR3 residues: CASSFGIGGEKLFF. DNA for the CDR3: TGCGCCAGCAGCTTTGGGATAGGAGGTGAAAAACTGTTTTTT.

The rearrangement joins TRBV6-5 to TRBJ1-1; possible D gene TRBD1, 5 bases. Germline lookup yields CDR1 MNHEY and CDR2 SVGAGI. This CDR3 contains 13 residues. V was pared by 4 bases and J by 4 bases, with 10 bases between. Here the CDR3 DNA reads TGTGCCAGCAGTTTCCAGGGTAGCACTGAAGCTTTCTTT. Residues: CASSFQGSTEAFF.

There are a few counts of this clonotype. The rearrangement joins TRBV9 to TRBJ2-1; D possibly corresponds to TRBD2 (6 bases). CDR1 is SGDLS, CDR2 YYNGEE, per germline. Trimming took off 2 bases at V and 0 bases at J, with 12 bases between the two ends. This CDR3 contains 16 residues. The CDR3 region has the DNA TGTGCCAGCAGCGTTGGGGGACTGTCCTCCTACAATGAGCAGTTCTTC. Encoded protein: CASSVGGLSSYNEQFF.

The sample holds many counts of this clonotype. The V and J genes are TRBV4-1 and TRBJ2-1; D call uncertain. Germline loops: CDR1 MGHRA, CDR2 YSYEKL. CDR3 size: 14 residues. V lost 0 bases to trimming and J lost 4 bases, with 7 bases between them. For the CDR3, the DNA is TGCGCCAGCAGCCAAGATGCCCAATACAATGAGCAGTTCTTC. Its translation is CASSQDAQYNEQFF.

The rearrangement uses TRBV6-2 or TRBV6-3 and TRBJ2-7, with D unresolved. The CDR3 spans 14 residues. V shed 2 bases and J shed 2 bases, with 10 bases lying between them. Germline V CDR1 and CDR2: MNHEY, SVGEGT. The CDR3 loop is CASSYRAQTYEQYF. CDR3 in DNA: TGTGCCAGCAGTTACCGGGCTCAGACCTACGAGCAGTACTTC.

The chain carries TRBV28 and TRBJ1-6; the D gene is possibly TRBD1 (6 bases). The germline V gene encodes CDR1 MDHEN and CDR2 SYDVKM. CDR3 size: 14 residues. The V and J ends lost 5 bases and 11 bases respectively, with 16 bases between them. This CDR3 is CASSPGHGDPPLHF. As DNA, the CDR3 is TGTGCCAGCAGTCCGGGACACGGGGATCCACCCCTCCACTTT.

This sequence joins TRBV5-1 and TRBJ2-1; 11 bases align to TRBD2. Germline values: CDR1 SGHRS, CDR2 YFSETQ. The CDR3 totals 15 residues. The trim removed 4 bases at V and 2 bases at J, leaving 2 bases unmatched. CDR3 nucleotides: TGCGCCAGCAGCCCGGGACTAGCGGCCTACAATGAGCAGTTCTTC. It yields the protein CASSPGLAAYNEQFF.

This clonotype has at least ten counts. The chain couples TRBV7-2 to TRBJ2-2; possible D gene TRBD2, 5 bases. Looked up from germline, CDR1 is SGHTA and CDR2 is FQGNSA. The germline V and J ends were trimmed by 1 base and 7 bases, with 22 bases remaining between them. The CDR3 spans 18 residues. The DNA for the CDR3 is TGTGCCAGCAGCTTAGTGCTGCCCCAGCCTCTAGGAGGCGGGGAGCTGTTTTTT. Translated, it gives CASSLVLPQPLGGGELFF. Together with reference TRBV7-2 and TRBJ2-2, the CDR3 gives the full variable domain: GAGVSQSPSNKVTEKGKDVELRCDPISGHTALYWYRQSLGQGLEFLIYFQGNSAPDKSGLPSDRFSAERTGGSVSTLTIQRTQQEDSAVYLCASSLVLPQPLGGGELFFGEGSRLTVL.

The chain recombines TRBV6-1 with TRBJ2-3, with unresolved D. The CDR3 is made up of 13 amino acids. Per germline, CDR1 MNHNS and CDR2 SASEGT. With 9 bases removed from V and 0 bases from J, the gap between germline ends came to 10 bases. The CDR3 is CASILGSTDTQYF. In DNA, the CDR3 is TGTGCCAGTATCTTAGGGAGCACAGATACGCAGTATTTT.

Only a few counts were recorded for this clonotype. The chain couples TRBV13 to TRBJ2-7, with D possibly matching TRBD2 (6 bases). Per germline, CDR1 PRHDT and CDR2 FYEKMQ (reference sequence). This CDR3 spans 15 amino acids. Trimming stripped 8 bases from V and 9 bases from J, with 26 bases between. CDR3 sequence (DNA): TGTGCCAGCTCCGATGGGGGACTCAACCGTCGGGGGCAGTACTTC. Its translation: CASSDGGLNRRGQYF.

Many counts were recorded for this clonotype. The V and J genes are TRBV18 and TRBJ2-1; no firm D call. CDR3 length equals 12 residues. CDR1 and CDR2 from the germline V gene are KGHSH and LQKENI. Trimming cost V 2 bases and J 7 bases, with 6 bases left between them. The CDR3 region is CASSPLGNEQFF. CDR3 nucleotide sequence: TGTGCCAGCTCACCATTGGGGAATGAGCAGTTCTTC.

The J gene is TRBJ2-5, the V gene TRBV10-3; the match to TRBD1 covers 9 bases. The DNA end is a closer match to TRBJ2-7, so the J assignment may be wrong. In germline, CDR1 is ENHRY, CDR2 SYGVKD. The CDR3 is 15 residues long. CDR3 loop: CAIRHWDRDSYEQYF. CDR3 sequence (DNA): TGTGCCATCAGACACTGGGACAGGGACTCCTACGAGCAGTACTTC.

The rearrangement links TRBV30 to TRBJ2-6; D may match TRBD1 or TRBD2 (5 bases each). The germline V gene has CDR1 GTSNPN and CDR2 SVGIG (reference sequence). The CDR3 is 17 amino acids. Trimming left V 4 bases short and J 0 bases short, with 16 bases between. The CDR3 protein is CAWTRDRTSSGANVLTF. Here the CDR3 DNA reads TGTGCCTGGACAAGGGACCGGACCTCCTCTGGGGCCAACGTCCTGACTTTC.

CDR3 region: CAISESVREVYPETQYF. CDR3 coding DNA: TGTGCCATCAGTGAATCAGTACGGGAGGTGTATCCAGAGACCCAGTACTTC. This chain uses TRBV10-3 with TRBJ2-7, with 7 bases aligning to TRBD2. The J call is in doubt because the DNA end fits TRBJ2-5 better. The length of the CDR3 is 17 residues. Germline CDR1 is ENHRY and CDR2 is SYGVKD.

In its sample, this clonotype was seen a few times. The chain is built from TRBV10-2 and TRBJ1-2; D is unclear. Per the germline V gene, CDR1 is WSHSY and CDR2 is SAAADI. V lost 5 bases to trimming and J lost 2 bases, with 12 bases between them. This CDR3 spans 14 amino acids. This chain's CDR3 is CASSSFLLNYGYTF. In DNA, the CDR3 is TGCGCCAGCAGTTCATTTTTACTGAACTATGGCTACACCTTC.

This clonotype was detected only a few times. The CDR3 nucleotides read TGTGCCAGCAGCTTAGAGGAGGGGGAGAAAGAGACCCAGTACTTC. This codes for CASSLEEGEKETQYF. The chain joins TRBV7-8 to TRBJ2-5, with D perhaps given as TRBD1 or TRBD2 (6 bases each). Germline CDR1 and CDR2: SGHVS and FQNEAQ. The ends were cut back, 1 base at V and 3 bases at J, with 12 bases in the middle. The CDR3 runs 15 residues.

This chain links TRBV28 with TRBJ2-6, with D hard to call. The germline V and J ends were trimmed by 3 bases and 0 bases, with 3 bases remaining between them. The CDR3 contains 14 residues. In germline, CDR1 is MDHEN, CDR2 SYDVKM. CDR3 amino acids: CASSLASGANVLTF. As DNA, the CDR3 is TGTGCCAGCAGTTTGGCCTCTGGGGCCAACGTCCTGACTTTC.

The V gene is TRBV20-1, the J gene TRBJ1-2; the D gene is possibly TRBD1 (5 bases). Trimming cost V 5 bases and J 8 bases, with 24 bases left between them. The CDR3 totals 15 residues. The germline V gene has CDR1 DFQATT and CDR2 SNEGSKA (reference sequence). The CDR3 here is CSAPDKGWVASGYTF. Written as DNA, the CDR3 is TGCAGTGCTCCCGATAAGGGGTGGGTAGCAAGCGGCTACACCTTC.